This TCR beta chain stems from a study of T cell changes during pregnancy in multiple sclerosis. Only in-frame clones appear in the TCRdb table, and some are missing; sequencing was by immunoSEQ multiplex PCR. Of 40,000 to 45,000 clones in the sample, under 95% were seen once. This CDR3 contains 18 residues. CDR1 is SGHDN and CDR2 is FVKESK in the germline V gene. Trimming removed 0 bases from V and 10 bases from J; junction bases left unmatched: 17. This receptor was taken from a female donor with multiple sclerosis, enrolled in a pregnancy study. The sequenced sample was CD4+ T cells from peripheral blood mononuclear cells, obtained in the third trimester of pregnancy. V and J are TRBV14 and TRBJ2-1; 8 bases align to TRBD2. The CDR3 is CASSQDSLLAARSGEQFF. In DNA form, the CDR3 reads TGTGCCAGCAGCCAAGATAGCCTACTAGCGGCTCGGTCTGGGGAGCAGTTCTTC.